The T cell receptor (beta chain) under discussion was sequenced for a study of metastatic and nonmetastatic thyroid tumors. MiXCR was used by TCRdb to re-call the PCR reads. Of under 20,000 clones listed, about 34% are singletons. The ends were cut back, 3 bases at V and 6 bases at J, with 8 bases in the middle. Germline V gene sequence: CDR1 MNHNS, CDR2 SASEGT. CDR3 length: 12 residues. None of the patients had undergone any treatment ahead of thyroid surgery. This clone was observed a handful of times. The rearrangement uses TRBV6-1 and TRBJ1-1; D may be TRBD1 (5 bases). The sample consisted of tumor tissue. The TCR was taken from a female donor with papillary thyroid cancer or a benign thyroid nodule (not recorded which). Some clones in this sample may be carry-over from other donors' samples. CDR3 protein: CASSDGDPEAFF. The CDR3 coding sequence is TGTGCCAGCAGTGACGGGGACCCTGAAGCTTTCTTT.